The 10 T cell receptor beta chains listed next were all sequenced from one sample in a study of cytomegalovirus exposure and HLA in healthy donors. This PCR relied on a set of 60 Vbeta primers and 13 Jbeta primers. Here immunoSEQ multiplex PCR was the method, and the copy in TCRdb shows in-frame clones only, minus some. Of just under 250,000 clones in the sample, roughly 87% were seen once. The sample consisted of PBMCs. These receptors were collected from a middle-aged woman in good health and CMV-seropositive.

This clone was found once. The V call is TRBV7-9, the J call TRBJ2-2, with 7 bases aligning to TRBD2. The CDR3 is made up of 16 amino acids. Per germline, CDR1 SEHNR and CDR2 FQNEAQ (reference sequence). V lost 6 bases and J lost 1; bases outside the gene matches: 8. CDR3 sequence reads: CASSRIGGLNTGELFF. The CDR3 nucleotides are TGTGCCAGCAGTCGAATCGGGGGGTTGAACACCGGGGAGCTGTTTTTT.

This clone appeared a single time. The genes are TRBV29-1 and TRBJ1-2; the match to TRBD1 covers 12 bases. With V trimmed by 5 bases and J by 7 bases, 11 bases remained unmatched. CDR1 is SQVTM, CDR2 ANQGSEA, per germline. There are 15 residues in the CDR3. The chain's CDR3 is CSVPSGQGASSGYTF. The CDR3 bases are TGCAGCGTTCCCTCGGGACAGGGGGCATCTTCTGGCTACACCTTC.

The sample holds a few counts of this clone. The chain uses TRBV2 and TRBJ1-1; 7 bases are shared with TRBD1. The V segment lost 8 bases and the J segment 11 bases; nucleotides outside the gene matches: 8. The CDR3 has 11 amino acids. Germline CDR1 is SNHLY and CDR2 is FYNNEI. The CDR3 loop is CASSLTGKAFF. In nucleotides, the CDR3 is TGTGCCAGCTCCCTGACAGGGAAGGCTTTCTTT.

In this sample, this clone turned up once. The chain employs TRBV4-3 and TRBJ1-4, with D possibly TRBD1 on 5 matching bases. The germline gives CDR1 LGHNA, CDR2 YSLEER. This CDR3 spans 16 amino acids. Trimming took 0 bases from V and 8 from J, leaving 16 bases between them. CDR3 DNA sequence: TGCGCCAGCAGCCAAGACCCCGGGAGGGGTGAGGAAAAACTGTTTTTT. It encodes CASSQDPGRGEEKLFF.

This chain joins TRBV4-3 and TRBJ1-2; 7 nucleotides align to TRBD1. Germline CDR1 LGHNA, CDR2 YSLEER. Trimming cost V 4 bases and J 6 bases; bases outside gene matches: 11. The length of the CDR3 is 15 residues. The CDR3 reads CASSLVLTGENGYTF. Written as DNA, the CDR3 is TGCGCCAGCAGCCTTGTCCTTACAGGGGAGAATGGCTACACCTTC.

The rearrangement joins TRBV9 to TRBJ2-5; 15 bases fit TRBD2. J was trimmed by 5 bases and V by 3 bases; bases with no gene match: 2. Germline CDR1 SGDLS, CDR2 YYNGEE. The CDR3 has 15 amino acids. CDR3 bases: TGTGCCAGCAGCGGGACTAGCGGGGGGGCGGAGACCCAGTACTTC. It specifies CASSGTSGGAETQYF.

This chain uses TRBV2 with TRBJ1-2; a possible D gene is TRBD1 (5 bases). In germline, CDR1 is SNHLY, CDR2 FYNNEI. V lost 9 bases and J lost 5, with 22 bases in between. The CDR3 has 15 residues. CDR3 coding DNA: TGTGCCAGGGCCTCGCGGGAGAGGGGCCTGTATGGCTACACCTTC. This gives the protein CARASRERGLYGYTF.

The rearrangement joins TRBV4-2 to TRBJ1-2; D remains ambiguous. The V gene lost 5 bases and the J gene lost 2 bases, with 21 bases spanning the gap. Germline CDR1 and CDR2: LGHNA and YNFKEQ. The CDR3 has 17 residues. CDR3 coding DNA: TGTGCCAGCAGCGCGGCTCTGATTAGAGCCGGGAACTATGGCTACACCTTC. Amino acids: CASSAALIRAGNYGYTF.

This sequence joins TRBV5-1 and TRBJ2-5; 13 bases are shared with TRBD2. Germline CDR1 is SGHRS and CDR2 is YFSETQ. This CDR3 is 17 amino acids long. With 1 base clipped from V and 4 bases from J, the junction kept 7 bases outside the gene matches. The CDR3 DNA is TGCGCCAGCAGCTTGCGACTAGCGGGAGGAATTGGAGAGACCCAGTACTTC. It specifies CASSLRLAGGIGETQYF.

The J gene is TRBJ1-2, the V gene TRBV6-5; no reliable D call. The CDR3 loop spans 12 amino acids. CDR1 and CDR2 from the germline V gene are MNHEY and SVGAGI. Between the trimmed V and J ends, which lost 6 bases and 4 bases, there was a span of 9 bases. CDR3 sequence: CASREGGYGYTF. The CDR3, as DNA: TGTGCCAGCAGAGAGGGTGGCTATGGCTACACCTTC.